Following are 13 T cell receptor beta chains from one sample sequenced in a study of metastatic and nonmetastatic thyroid tumors. TCRdb re-analyzed the PCR reads using MiXCR. The data show under 50,000 clones, roughly a fifth seen once. Thyroid surgery took place with no prior treatment in any patient. Sample: blood. These receptors were taken from a male donor with papillary thyroid cancer or a benign thyroid nodule (not recorded which). Some clones in this sample may be carry-over from other donors' samples.

This clone was observed many times. This chain connects TRBV7-2 to TRBJ2-1; TRBD2 agrees at 13 bases. CDR1 and CDR2 from the germline V gene are SGHTA and FQGNSA. CDR3 length: 15 residues. Trimming removed 4 bases from V and 4 bases from J; junction bases left unmatched: 1. In nucleotides, the CDR3 is TGTGCCAGCAGCTCGGGACTAGCGGGGTACAATGAGCAGTTCTTC. Translating gives CASSSGLAGYNEQFF.

The J gene is TRBJ2-5, the V gene TRBV4-2; 14 bases line up with TRBD2. The V gene's germline CDR1 is LGHNA and CDR2 YNFKEQ. J lost 3 bases, V lost 0 bases, and 3 bases had no gene match. The CDR3 runs 17 residues. CDR3 in amino acids: CASSQDWGLAGEETQYF. DNA for the CDR3: TGTGCCAGCAGCCAAGATTGGGGACTAGCGGGAGAAGAGACCCAGTACTTC.

By share, this clone counts as medium-sized. The rearrangement uses TRBV19 and TRBJ1-2; no reliable D call. Trimming took off 3 bases at V and 0 bases at J, with 11 bases between the two ends. The CDR3 runs to 15 residues. Germline V lookup: CDR1 LNHDA, CDR2 SQIVND (reference sequence). The CDR3 loop reads CASSIIGQPNYGYTF. The CDR3, as DNA: TGTGCCAGTAGTATCATTGGGCAGCCTAACTATGGCTACACCTTC. Combining the CDR3 with reference TRBV19 and TRBJ1-2 gives the whole variable domain DGGITQSPKYLFRKEGQNVTLSCEQNLNHDAMYWYRQDPGQGLRLIYYSQIVNDFQKGDIAEGYSVSREKKESFPLTVTSAQKNPTAFYLCASSIIGQPNYGYTFGSGTRLTVV.

The V call is TRBV6-1, the J call TRBJ2-1; a possible D gene is TRBD1 (7 bases). V was pared by 3 bases and J by 7 bases, with 16 bases between. CDR1 and CDR2 from the germline V gene are MNHNS and SASEGT. CDR3 length: 15 amino acids. This CDR3 is CASSEVAGGRNEQFF. The CDR3 DNA reads as TGTGCCAGCAGTGAGGTGGCAGGGGGGCGGAATGAGCAGTTCTTC.

In this sample, this clone turned up a few times. In DNA form, the CDR3 reads TGTGCCAGCAGTTACAGGGGGGCCAATCAGCCCCAGCATTTT. Translated, it gives CASSYRGANQPQHF. The rearrangement links TRBV6-5 to TRBJ1-5; maybe TRBD1 (6 bases). The CDR3 spans 14 residues. V lost 2 bases, J lost 3 bases, and 8 bases lay in between. CDR1 and CDR2 from the germline V gene are MNHEY and SVGAGI.

In its sample, this clone was seen many times. The chain links TRBV20-1 to TRBJ2-1; 9 bases line up with TRBD2. Germline V gene data show CDR1 as DFQATT and CDR2 as SNEGSKA (reference sequence). The CDR3 sequence is 15 residues long. V gave up 0 bases and J gave up 9 bases; unmatched junction bases: 9. The DNA for the CDR3 is TGCAGTGCTAGAGAGTTTAGCGGGAGCCTGGGTGAGCAGTTCTTC. Its translation: CSAREFSGSLGEQFF.

This clone was seen repeatedly, ten times or more. The J gene is TRBJ1-4, the V gene TRBV5-1; D is undetermined. The germline V and J ends were trimmed by 3 bases and 4 bases, with 10 bases remaining between them. The CDR3 loop spans 14 amino acids. The germline gives CDR1 SGHRS, CDR2 YFSETQ. CDR3: CASSSDGFNEKLFF. Here the CDR3 DNA reads TGCGCCAGCAGCTCGGACGGATTTAATGAAAAACTGTTTTTT.

This clone was seen at least ten times. The chain has TRBV7-3 and TRBJ2-3; 7 bases match TRBD1. This CDR3 is built from 14 residues. Per germline, CDR1 SGHTA and CDR2 FQGTGA. J was trimmed by 1 base and V by 5 bases; bases with no gene match: 3. The CDR3 protein is CASSLGTGTDTQYF. The CDR3 DNA is TGTGCCAGCAGCCTCGGGACAGGCACAGATACGCAGTATTTT.

The chain recombines TRBV5-4 with TRBJ2-3; 7 bases match TRBD2. The CDR3 runs 15 residues. Germline V gene sequence: CDR1 SGHNT, CDR2 YYREEE (reference sequence). V was clipped by 3 bases and J by 0 bases; unmatched bases: 4. The CDR3 DNA reads TGTGCCAGCAGCTCGGGGGGAATTAGCACAGATACGCAGTATTTT. It specifies CASSSGGISTDTQYF.

The chain links TRBV12-3 or TRBV12-4 to TRBJ2-7; D is perhaps TRBD2 (6 bases). The V end was cut by 6 bases, the J end by 6 bases, with 12 bases between. The CDR3 is 12 residues long. CDR3 amino acids: CASSSLAGEQYF. CDR3 DNA sequence: TGTGCCAGCAGCTCACTAGCAGGCGAGCAGTACTTC.

This clone has a count of ten or more. The rearrangement joins TRBV20-1 to TRBJ2-2; 7 bases agree with TRBD1. V was clipped by 3 bases and J by 6 bases; unmatched bases: 10. CDR1 and CDR2 (germline): DFQATT, SNEGSKA (reference sequence). The CDR3 runs 15 residues. Written as DNA, the CDR3 is TGCAGTGCTAGGGGGACAGTCCGAGAGGCCGGGGAGCTGTTTTTT. Translating gives CSARGTVREAGELFF.

This clone showed up just a few times. The chain has TRBV28 and TRBJ2-4; unclear D gene. CDR1 is MDHEN and CDR2 is SYDVKM in the germline V gene. V was pared by 4 bases and J by 0 bases, with 13 bases between. The CDR3 spans 16 residues. CDR3 nucleotide sequence: TGTGCCAGCAGTTCTTTCCAGCCGATAGCCAAAAACATTCAGTACTTC. Residues: CASSSFQPIAKNIQYF.

Note on this clone: This same CDR3 is encoded by further DNA sequences in the sample. The chain couples TRBV5-4 to TRBJ2-2, with TRBD1 identical over 8 bases. The germline gives CDR1 SGHNT, CDR2 YYREEE (reference sequence). The trim removed 4 bases at V and 2 bases at J, leaving 4 bases unmatched. This CDR3 contains 15 residues. CDR3 protein: CASSVDRGNTGELFF. As DNA, the CDR3 is TGTGCCAGCAGCGTTGACAGGGGAAACACCGGGGAGCTGTTTTTT.